The T cell receptor (beta chain) described here comes from a study of cytomegalovirus exposure and HLA in healthy donors. Whole-study results and caveats: Reported results showed that the classifier diagnosed cytomegalovirus status with high specificity and sensitivity. Per a prior analysis, the majority of TCR beta V segments were productive roughly 90% or roughly 30% of the time. A reported reduction in N-insertions relative to the 666-donor mean was seen in an Asian-associated ancestry cluster in a later analysis.

This clone was recorded a few times. The antigen is unknown. This cohort consisted of healthy bone marrow donors. The CDR3 spans 13 residues. Looked up from germline, CDR1 is SGHAT and CDR2 is FQNNGV. The J segment lost 14 bases and the V segment lost 5 bases, leaving 10 bases of the junction unmatched. Primers for the PCR totalled 60 Vbeta and 13 Jbeta. Assay: immunoSEQ multiplex PCR; the TCRdb copy retains only in-frame clones and omits some. The sample has 200,000 to 250,000 clones, over 65% seen once. The material sequenced was PBMCs. V is TRBV11-2 and J is TRBJ1-4; TRBD1 agrees at 8 bases. This TCR was recovered from a young man in good health and CMV-seronegative. CDR3 in DNA: TGTGCCAGCAGCCATGGACAGGGTGGGGGGCTGTTTTTT. Translating it yields CASSHGQGGGLFF.